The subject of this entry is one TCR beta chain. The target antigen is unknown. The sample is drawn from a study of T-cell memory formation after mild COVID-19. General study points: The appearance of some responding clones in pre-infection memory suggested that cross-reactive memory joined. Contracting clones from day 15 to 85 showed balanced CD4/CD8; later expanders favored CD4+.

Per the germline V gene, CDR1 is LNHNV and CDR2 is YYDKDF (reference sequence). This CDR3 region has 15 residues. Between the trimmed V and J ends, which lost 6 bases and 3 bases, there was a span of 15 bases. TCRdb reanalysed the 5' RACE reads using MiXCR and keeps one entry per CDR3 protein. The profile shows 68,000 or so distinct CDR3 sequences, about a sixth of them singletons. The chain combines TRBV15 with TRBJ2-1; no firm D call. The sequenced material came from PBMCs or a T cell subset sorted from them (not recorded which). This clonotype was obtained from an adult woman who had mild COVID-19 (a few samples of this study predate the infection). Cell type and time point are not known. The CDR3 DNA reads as TGTGCCACCAGGGGCCCCAGAGAGGTCTACAATGAGCAGTTCTTC. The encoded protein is CATRGPREVYNEQFF. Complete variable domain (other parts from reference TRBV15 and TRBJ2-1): DAMVIQNPRYQVTQFGKPVTLSCSQTLNHNVMYWYQQKSSQAPKLLFHYYDKDFNNEADTPDNFQSRRPNTSFCFLDIRSPGLGDTAMYLCATRGPREVYNEQFFGPGTRLTVL.